This is a list of T cell receptor beta chains from one sample in a study of cytomegalovirus exposure and HLA in healthy donors. Sequencing was performed with immunoSEQ multiplex PCR; in TCRdb, only in-frame clones are kept and a portion is missing. In the table there are some 69,000 clones, 96% of which are singletons. Material for sequencing was PBMCs. The receptors here all came from a man younger than 30 in good health and CMV-seronegative. Each CDR3 is given with its conserved first and last residue. D genes are given only for firm matches. Rows may omit the clone size; those that give it use once, few, many or a size class.

size: NA
J: TRBJ2-3
length: 15
V: TRBV9
D: TRBD2
CDR3: CASSVGTSGTDTQYF
DNA: TGTGCCAGCAGCGTAGGGACTAGCGGGACAGATACGCAGTATTTT

size: NA
J: TRBJ2-1
length: 13
V: TRBV7-7
D: NA
CDR3: CASSLHSYNEQFF
DNA: TGTGCTAGCAGCTTACACTCCTACAATGAGCAGTTCTTC

size: NA
J: TRBJ2-7
length: 15
V: TRBV18
D: TRBD1
CDR3: CASSPPQGATYEQYF
DNA: TGTGCCAGCTCACCACCGCAGGGGGCAACCTACGAGCAGTACTTC

size: NA
J: TRBJ2-1
length: 15
V: TRBV5-4
D: NA
CDR3: CASSLEGSSYNEQFF
DNA: TGTGCCAGCAGCTTGGAAGGGAGCTCCTACAATGAGCAGTTCTTC

size: NA
J: TRBJ1-2
length: 13
V: TRBV6-1
D: NA
CDR3: CASYNPGTYGYTF
DNA: TGTGCCAGCTATAACCCAGGGACATATGGCTACACCTTC

size: NA
J: TRBJ1-2
length: 15
V: TRBV28
D: TRBD1
CDR3: CASTTIGAGGYGYTF
DNA: TGTGCCAGCACCACAATCGGGGCAGGGGGCTATGGCTACACCTTC

size: NA
J: TRBJ1-5
length: 14
V: TRBV5-1
D: NA
CDR3: CASSPDSGNQPQHF
DNA: TGCGCCAGCAGCCCCGACAGCGGCAATCAGCCCCAGCATTTT

size: NA
J: TRBJ1-2
length: 15
V: TRBV7-2
D: NA
CDR3: CASSPSQGTNYGYTF
DNA: TGTGCCAGCAGCCCTTCCCAGGGGACTAACTATGGCTACACCTTC

size: NA
J: TRBJ2-7
length: 15
V: TRBV11-2
D: TRBD1
CDR3: CASSSRRQGDGEQYF
DNA: TGTGCCAGCAGCTCCAGGCGACAGGGGGATGGCGAGCAGTACTTC

size: NA
J: TRBJ1-1
length: 11
V: TRBV10-2
D: NA
CDR3: CASSQGTEAFF
DNA: TGCGCCAGCAGCCAGGGGACTGAAGCTTTCTTT

size: once
J: TRBJ2-3
length: 17
V: TRBV6-4
D: TRBD2
CDR3: CASSDSKTSGAGDTQYF
DNA: TGTGCCAGCAGTGACTCGAAGACTAGCGGGGCTGGGGATACGCAGTATTTT

size: NA
J: TRBJ1-2
length: 17
V: TRBV28
D: NA
CDR3: CASSPPVGGDVNYGYTF
DNA: TGTGCCAGCAGCCCACCGGTCGGGGGGGACGTTAACTATGGCTACACCTTC

size: once
J: TRBJ1-2
length: 15
V: TRBV5-4
D: TRBD1
CDR3: CASSPGEGGQDGYTF
DNA: TGTGCCAGCTCCCCGGGGGAGGGGGGACAGGATGGCTACACCTTC

size: once
J: TRBJ2-4
length: 15
V: TRBV2
D: NA
CDR3: CASSEIPFEGNIQYF
DNA: TGTGCCAGCAGTGAAATCCCCTTTGAGGGAAACATTCAGTACTTC

size: NA
J: TRBJ2-5
length: 12
V: TRBV6-5
D: NA
CDR3: CATKAQQETQYF
DNA: TGTGCCACCAAAGCGCAACAAGAGACCCAGTACTTC

size: NA
J: TRBJ2-3
length: 15
V: TRBV6-1
D: NA
CDR3: CASNPQTGSVNTQYF
DNA: TGTGCCAGCAATCCCCAGACGGGTTCGGTGAATACGCAGTATTTT

size: NA
J: TRBJ1-1
length: 16
V: TRBV6-5
D: NA
CDR3: CASSYSAVGPVTEAFF
DNA: TGTGCCAGCAGTTACTCGGCGGTAGGCCCGGTCACTGAAGCTTTCTTT

size: NA
J: TRBJ2-1
length: 16
V: TRBV28
D: NA
CDR3: CASSLLYSSSYNEQFF
DNA: TGTGCCAGCAGTTTATTATACAGCAGCTCCTACAATGAGCAGTTCTTC

size: once
J: TRBJ1-6
length: 15
V: TRBV28
D: TRBD1
CDR3: CASSSPRQGGSPLHF
DNA: TGTGCCAGCAGTTCCCCGAGACAGGGAGGTTCACCCCTCCACTTT

size: once
J: TRBJ1-5
length: 13
V: TRBV9
D: NA
CDR3: CASYQGDNQPQHF
DNA: TGTGCCAGCTATCAGGGCGACAATCAGCCCCAGCATTTT

size: NA
J: TRBJ1-5
length: 16
V: TRBV28
D: NA
CDR3: CASSLSSRVTRQPQHF
DNA: TGTGCCAGCAGTTTATCGTCCCGGGTAACGCGCCAGCCCCAGCATTTT

size: NA
J: TRBJ2-5
length: 14
V: TRBV11-3
D: NA
CDR3: CASSGDTGQETQYF
DNA: TGTGCCAGCAGCGGGGATACAGGTCAGGAGACCCAGTACTTC

size: NA
J: TRBJ1-6
length: 14
V: TRBV9
D: TRBD1
CDR3: CASSPGDSGSPLHF
DNA: TGTGCCAGCAGCCCCGGGGACAGCGGATCACCCCTCCACTTT